Sequencing of this TCR beta chain was carried out in a study of regulatory T cells in long-lasting Graves disease. Construction of the TCR beta libraries employed iRepertoire HTBI primers in conjunction with Arm-PCR of CDR3 regions. Via MiXCR, TCRdb re-called the multiplex PCR reads, giving one row per CDR3 protein. The sample holds over 650,000 distinct CDR3 sequences, about 32% seen once. Indicated time point: persistent/refractory GD, antithyroid drugs over 5 years with positive TRAb. There was RNA extracted from PBMCs, and the TCR library was made from it. This sample comprised peripheral blood mononuclear cells (PBMCs), obtained when the disease was refractory, from a patient treated with antithyroid drugs. This clonotype was sampled from a female donor with Graves disease.

In DNA, the CDR3 is TGTGCCAGTAGTCGGACGGTTAGCAATCAGCCCCAGCATTTT. Translation gives CASSRTVSNQPQHF. This chain joins TRBV19 and TRBJ1-5; no clear D gene. The V gene's germline CDR1 is LNHDA and CDR2 SQIVND (reference sequence). The V gene lost 5 bases and the J gene lost 0 bases, with 8 bases spanning the gap. The CDR3 totals 14 residues.